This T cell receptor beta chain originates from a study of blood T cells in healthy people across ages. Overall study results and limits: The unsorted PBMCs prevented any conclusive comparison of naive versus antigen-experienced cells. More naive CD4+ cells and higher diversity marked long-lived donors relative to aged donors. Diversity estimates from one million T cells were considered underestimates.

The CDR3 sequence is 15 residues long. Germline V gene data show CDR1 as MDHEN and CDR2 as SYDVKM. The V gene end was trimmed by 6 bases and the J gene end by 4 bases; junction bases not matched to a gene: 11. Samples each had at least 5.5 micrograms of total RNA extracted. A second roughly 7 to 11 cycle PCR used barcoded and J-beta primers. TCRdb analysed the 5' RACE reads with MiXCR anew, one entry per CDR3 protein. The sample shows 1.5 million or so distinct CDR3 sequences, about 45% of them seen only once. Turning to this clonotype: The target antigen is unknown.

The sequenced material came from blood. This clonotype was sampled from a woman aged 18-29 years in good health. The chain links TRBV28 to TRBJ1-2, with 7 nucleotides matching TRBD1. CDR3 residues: CASRPPGQLSYGYTF. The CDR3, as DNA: TGTGCCAGCAGGCCCCCGGGACAGCTTTCCTATGGCTACACCTTC.